This T cell receptor beta chain is from a study of CD8 T cells in ankylosing spondylitis. The authors made TCR beta libraries by quantitative 5'-RACE with molecular barcodes. TCRdb re-called the 5' RACE reads with MiXCR, one entry per CDR3 protein. The table has under 250,000 distinct CDR3 sequences, roughly 32% seen once; the top ten hold approximately 4.4%. The germline V gene encodes CDR1 SGDLS and CDR2 YYNGEE. The CDR3 runs 14 residues. V lost 0 bases, J lost 8 bases, and 12 bases lay in between. There are a few counts of this clonotype. The gene calls are TRBV9 and TRBJ1-5, with TRBD1 as a possible D gene (5 bases). Sequencing was carried out using blood, either unsorted or a sorted T cell fraction (not recorded which). The TCR originated in a male donor with ankylosing spondylitis or in good health (not recorded which). The CDR3 DNA sequence: TGTGCCAGCAGCGTAGAGGGACGGGGGGAGCCCCAGCATTTT. This encodes CASSVEGRGEPQHF.